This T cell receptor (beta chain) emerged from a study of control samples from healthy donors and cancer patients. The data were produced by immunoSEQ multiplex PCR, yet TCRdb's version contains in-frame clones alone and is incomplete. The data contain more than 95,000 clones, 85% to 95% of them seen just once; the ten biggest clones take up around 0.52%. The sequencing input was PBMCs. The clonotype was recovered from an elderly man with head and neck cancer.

This CDR3 is CASSFLRQGGFHEQFF. CDR3 coding DNA: TGTGCCAGCAGCTTCCTCCGACAGGGGGGATTCCATGAGCAGTTCTTC. This chain links TRBV11-2 with TRBJ2-1, with TRBD1 matching over 9 bases. This CDR3 contains 16 residues. Per germline, CDR1 SGHAT and CDR2 FQNNGV. With 3 bases clipped from V and 8 bases from J, the junction kept 11 bases outside the gene matches.